The 2 T cell receptor beta chains below all came from one sample that was sequenced in a study of human T cells and chemical hapten exposure. TCRdb fed the RACE reads into MiXCR, producing one record per CDR3 protein. The repertoire holds 350,000 to 400,000 distinct CDR3 sequences, with around 6% as singletons. Time point of the sample: patch test 2, 6 weeks after DPC sensitization. Treatment specified: therapeutic diphenylcyclopropenone sensitization with weekly scalp DPC. The sample consisted of whole blood, taken in connection with sensitization to the hapten diphenylcyclopropenone (DPC). Receptors originate from a woman between 18 and 29 years old with alopecia areata. Some clones in this sample may be carry-over from other donors' samples.

This clonotype occurred a few times. The chain uses TRBV6-2 or TRBV6-3 and TRBJ2-1; 10 nucleotides agree with TRBD2. V gave up 4 bases and J gave up 15 bases; unmatched junction bases: 9. Germline-derived CDR1 and CDR2 are MNHEY and SVGEGT. The CDR3 sequence is 13 residues long. This chain's CDR3 is CASSSKSGGARFF. CDR3 in DNA: TGTGCCAGCAGTTCCAAAAGCGGGGGGGCGAGGTTCTTC.

This clonotype was seen a handful of times. The chain is built from TRBV20-1 and TRBJ1-2; possible D gene TRBD1, 6 bases. Germline V lookup: CDR1 DFQATT, CDR2 SNEGSKA (reference sequence). This CDR3 has 13 residues. The V gene lost 0 bases and the J gene lost 5 bases, with 10 bases spanning the gap. This CDR3 is CSARDHRAYGYTF. The CDR3 nucleotides read TGCAGTGCTAGAGACCACAGGGCTTATGGCTACACCTTC.